This entry features one TCR beta chain sequence. The entry originates in a study of T cell responses to AZD1222 COVID-19 vaccine. The ends lost 5 bases at V and 4 bases at J; junction bases unmatched: 8. The germline V gene encodes CDR1 SGHTA and CDR2 FQGNSA. This CDR3 is 14 amino acids long. TCRdb keeps only in-frame clones here, not all; method: immunoSEQ multiplex PCR. The sample holds some 110,000 clones, 90% seen once. The source was peripheral blood, collected 28 days after the second AZD1222 dose. The source is an adult who received the AZD1222 COVID-19 vaccine. This chain joins TRBV7-2 and TRBJ2-7, with 7 nucleotides matching TRBD1. As DNA, the CDR3 is TGTGCCAGCAGCAAGACAGGGAACCAGTACGAGCAGTACTTC. Translated: CASSKTGNQYEQYF.